The entry below gives a single T cell receptor beta chain sequence along with its context. The data are from a study of blood T cell repertoires in COVID-19. Germline loops: CDR1 SGHRS, CDR2 YFSETQ. V was clipped by 6 bases and J by 1 base; unmatched bases: 6. This CDR3 is 14 amino acids long. Clones were sequenced by immunoSEQ multiplex PCR, and TCRdb holds only the in-frame ones, with some missing. Of roughly 100,000 clones in the sample, about 90% are singletons; the top ten hold 5% to 8%. The rearrangement joins TRBV5-1 to TRBJ2-5, with 7 bases that match TRBD1. The clonotype originates from a human donor in a cohort sampled during active COVID-19. Input material: peripheral blood. The CDR3 sequence: CASTEGAPQETQYF. Written as DNA, the CDR3 is TGCGCCAGCACAGAGGGGGCCCCCCAAGAGACCCAGTACTTC.